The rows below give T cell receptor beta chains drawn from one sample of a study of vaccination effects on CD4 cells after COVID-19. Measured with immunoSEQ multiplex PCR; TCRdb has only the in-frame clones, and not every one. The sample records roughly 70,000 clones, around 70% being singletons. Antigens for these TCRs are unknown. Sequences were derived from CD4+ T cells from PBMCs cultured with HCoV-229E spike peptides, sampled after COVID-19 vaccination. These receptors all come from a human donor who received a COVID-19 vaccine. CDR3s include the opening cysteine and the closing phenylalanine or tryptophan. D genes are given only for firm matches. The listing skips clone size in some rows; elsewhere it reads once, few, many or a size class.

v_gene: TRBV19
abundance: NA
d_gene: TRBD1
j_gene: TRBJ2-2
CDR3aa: CASRPNRGDTGELFF
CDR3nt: TGTGCCAGTAGGCCGAACAGGGGGGACACCGGGGAGCTGTTTTTT

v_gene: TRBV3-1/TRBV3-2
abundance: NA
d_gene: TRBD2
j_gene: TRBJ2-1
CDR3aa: CASSQELAGAYNEQFF
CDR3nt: TGTGCCAGCAGCCAAGAACTAGCGGGGGCCTACAATGAGCAGTTCTTC

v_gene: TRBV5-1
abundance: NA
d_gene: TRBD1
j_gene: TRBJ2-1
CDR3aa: CASYIDRANEQFF
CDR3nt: TGCGCCAGCTATATAGACAGGGCGAATGAGCAGTTCTTC

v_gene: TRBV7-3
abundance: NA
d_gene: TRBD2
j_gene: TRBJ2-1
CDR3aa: CASSSYPSGRNEQFF
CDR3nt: TGTGCCAGCAGCTCGTACCCTAGCGGGCGGAATGAGCAGTTCTTC

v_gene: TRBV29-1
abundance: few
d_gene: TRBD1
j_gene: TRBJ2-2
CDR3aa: CSADRASTGELFF
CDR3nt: TGCAGCGCCGACAGGGCAAGCACCGGGGAGCTGTTTTTT

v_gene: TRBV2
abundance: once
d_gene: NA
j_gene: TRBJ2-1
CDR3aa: CASSETNPSYNEQFF
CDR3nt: TGTGCCAGCAGTGAGACGAACCCCTCCTACAATGAGCAGTTCTTC

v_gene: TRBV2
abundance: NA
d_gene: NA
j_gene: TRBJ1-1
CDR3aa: CASRADQNTEAFF
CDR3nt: TGTGCCAGCCGAGCGGACCAGAACACTGAAGCTTTCTTT

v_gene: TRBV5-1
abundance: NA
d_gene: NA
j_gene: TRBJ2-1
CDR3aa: CASSLVLGSDNEQFF
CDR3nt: TGCGCCAGCAGCTTGGTCCTAGGGAGCGACAATGAGCAGTTCTTC

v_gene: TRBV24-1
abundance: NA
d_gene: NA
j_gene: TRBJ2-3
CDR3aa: CATSDLGDTQYF
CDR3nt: TGTGCCACCAGTGATTTGGGGGATACGCAGTATTTT

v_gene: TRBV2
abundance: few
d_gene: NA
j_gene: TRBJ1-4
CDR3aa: CASIKDTLFGGKLFF
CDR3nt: TGTGCCAGCATAAAGGACACTCTCTTCGGAGGAAAACTGTTTTTT

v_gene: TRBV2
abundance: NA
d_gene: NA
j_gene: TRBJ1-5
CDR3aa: CASSEAQRNQPQHF
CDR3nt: TGTGCCAGCAGTGAAGCACAGCGCAATCAGCCCCAGCATTTT

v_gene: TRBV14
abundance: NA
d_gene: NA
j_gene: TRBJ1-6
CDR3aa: CASSQAQQYNSPLHF
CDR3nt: TGTGCCAGCAGCCAAGCGCAGCAGTATAATTCACCCCTCCACTTT

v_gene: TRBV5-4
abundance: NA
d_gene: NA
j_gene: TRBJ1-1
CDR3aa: CASSLDSGLNTEAFF
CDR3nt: TGTGCCAGCAGCTTGGACTCGGGCTTGAACACTGAAGCTTTCTTT

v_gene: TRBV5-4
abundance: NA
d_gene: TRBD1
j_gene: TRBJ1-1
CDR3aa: CASSLGQGNEAFF
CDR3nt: TGTGCCAGCAGCCTGGGACAGGGTAATGAAGCTTTCTTT

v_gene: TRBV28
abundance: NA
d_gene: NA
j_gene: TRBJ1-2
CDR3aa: CASSLSDGYTF
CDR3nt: TGTGCCAGCAGTTTATCCGACGGCTACACCTTC

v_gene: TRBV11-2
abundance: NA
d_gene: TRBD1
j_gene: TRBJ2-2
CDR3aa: CASSFSDRGLSNTGELFF
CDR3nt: TGTGCCAGCAGTTTTTCGGACAGGGGGCTATCGAACACCGGGGAGCTGTTTTTT

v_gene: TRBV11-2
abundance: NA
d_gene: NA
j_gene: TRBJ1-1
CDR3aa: CASSSQISAEAFF
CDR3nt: TGTGCCAGCAGCTCACAGATCTCCGCTGAAGCTTTCTTT

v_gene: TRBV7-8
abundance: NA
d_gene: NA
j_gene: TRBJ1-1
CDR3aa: CASSLDTNTEAFF
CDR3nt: TGTGCCAGCAGCTTAGACACGAACACTGAAGCTTTCTTT

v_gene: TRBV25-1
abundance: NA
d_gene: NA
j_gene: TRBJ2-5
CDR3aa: CASSRLSQETQYF
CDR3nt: TGTGCCAGCAGTCGGTTATCCCAAGAGACCCAGTACTTC

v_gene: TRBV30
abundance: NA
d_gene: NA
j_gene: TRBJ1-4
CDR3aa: CAWSDGAREKLFF
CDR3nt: TGTGCCTGGAGTGATGGGGCAAGGGAAAAACTGTTTTTT

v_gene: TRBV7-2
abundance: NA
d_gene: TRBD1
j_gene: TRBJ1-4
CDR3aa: CASSSGQATNEKLFF
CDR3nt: TGTGCCAGCAGCTCGGGACAGGCAACTAATGAAAAACTGTTTTTT

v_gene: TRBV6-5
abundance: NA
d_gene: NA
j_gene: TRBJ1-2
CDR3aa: CASSRDFNYGYTF
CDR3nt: TGTGCCAGCAGCCGGGACTTTAACTATGGCTACACCTTC

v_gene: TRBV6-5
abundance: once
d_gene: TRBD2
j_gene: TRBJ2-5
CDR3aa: CASSREGETQYF
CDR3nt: TGTGCCAGCAGTCGGGAGGGGGAGACCCAGTACTTC

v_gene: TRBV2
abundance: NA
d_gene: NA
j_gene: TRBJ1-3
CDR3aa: CASSFDRGGSTIYF
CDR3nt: TGTGCCAGCAGTTTCGACAGAGGGGGGAGCACCATATATTTT

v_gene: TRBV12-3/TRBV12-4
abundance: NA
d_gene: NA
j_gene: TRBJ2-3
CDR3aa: CASSPEVAQYF
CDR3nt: TGTGCCAGCAGCCCCGAAGTAGCGCAGTATTTT

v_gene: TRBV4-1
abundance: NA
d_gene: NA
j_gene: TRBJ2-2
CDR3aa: CASSQRQDGELFF
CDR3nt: TGCGCCAGCAGCCAAAGGCAGGACGGGGAGCTGTTTTTT

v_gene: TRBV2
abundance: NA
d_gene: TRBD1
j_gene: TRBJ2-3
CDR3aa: CASSRSRGGGQADTQYF
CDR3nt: TGTGCCAGCAGTCGAAGCCGGGGTGGGGGACAGGCAGATACGCAGTATTTT

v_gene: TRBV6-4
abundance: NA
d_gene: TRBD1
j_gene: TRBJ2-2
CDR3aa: CASSGGQRDTGELFF
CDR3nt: TGTGCCAGCAGTGGGGGACAGAGAGACACCGGGGAGCTGTTTTTT

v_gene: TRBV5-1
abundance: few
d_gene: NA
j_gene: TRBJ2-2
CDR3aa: CASSLAGRTGELFF
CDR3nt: TGCGCCAGCAGCTTGGCGGGAAGGACCGGGGAGCTGTTTTTT

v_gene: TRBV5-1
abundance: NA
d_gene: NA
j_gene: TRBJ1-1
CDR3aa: CASSFGKNTEAFF
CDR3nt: TGCGCCAGCAGTTTCGGGAAGAACACTGAAGCTTTCTTT